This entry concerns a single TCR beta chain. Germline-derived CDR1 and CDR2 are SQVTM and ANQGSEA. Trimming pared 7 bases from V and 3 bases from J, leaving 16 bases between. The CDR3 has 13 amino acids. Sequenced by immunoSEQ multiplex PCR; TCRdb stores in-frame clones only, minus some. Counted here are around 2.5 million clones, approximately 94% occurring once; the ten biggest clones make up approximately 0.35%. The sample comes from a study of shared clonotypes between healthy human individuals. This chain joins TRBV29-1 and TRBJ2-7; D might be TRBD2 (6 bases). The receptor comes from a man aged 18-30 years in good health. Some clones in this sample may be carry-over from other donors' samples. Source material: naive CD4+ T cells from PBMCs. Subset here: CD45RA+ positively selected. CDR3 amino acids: CSALAGGDYEQYF. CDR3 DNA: TGCAGCGCCCTCGCCGGGGGAGACTACGAGCAGTACTTC.